This T cell receptor (beta chain) was captured by sequencing in a study of cytomegalovirus exposure and HLA in healthy donors. PCR primers comprised 60 Vbeta and 13 Jbeta primers. Measured with immunoSEQ multiplex PCR; TCRdb has only the in-frame clones, and not every one. This table holds about 59,000 clones, roughly 83% found once. General observations from the study: V segments that were indistinguishable, TRBV6-2 and TRBV6-3 among them, were omitted from analysis.

As for this clone: Its target is not known.

The CDR3 is made up of 11 amino acids. The V and J ends lost 2 bases and 14 bases, in that order; junction bases with no gene match: 2. Per the germline V gene, CDR1 is MDHEN and CDR2 is SYDVKM. This TCR came from a human donor in good health. Sequences were obtained from PBMCs. The chain couples TRBV28 to TRBJ2-3; 9 bases are a match to TRBD1. The CDR3 spells CASSLMGQGYF. In DNA, the CDR3 is TGTGCCAGCAGTTTAATGGGACAGGGGTATTTT.